These 26 T cell receptor beta chains originate from one sample sequenced in a study of T cells in lung cancer brain metastases. Profiling relied on immunoSEQ multiplex PCR, and the TCRdb table lists in-frame clones only, not all of them. Of 2,000 to 2,500 clones in the sample, around 90% were seen once. Sequenced sample: tumor tissue from the primary lung tumor. The receptors shown here come from a man between 65 and 80 years old with non-small cell lung cancer.

This rearrangement joins TRBV7-9 to TRBJ2-2; a possible D gene is TRBD1 (6 bases). CDR3 size: 14 residues. Trimming removed 5 bases at V and 4 bases at J, with 11 bases between. Per germline, CDR1 SEHNR and CDR2 FQNEAQ (reference sequence). As DNA, the CDR3 is TGTGCCAGCAGCACGGACAGAGGCACCGGGGAGCTGTTTTTT. It specifies CASSTDRGTGELFF.

This chain connects TRBV7-2 to TRBJ2-3, with D perhaps TRBD2 (6 bases). This CDR3 is 15 amino acids long. CDR1 and CDR2 from the germline V gene are SGHTA and FQGNSA. Between the trimmed V and J ends, which lost 7 bases and 0 bases, there was a span of 14 bases. CDR3: CASTQAGVSTDTQYF. The CDR3 coding sequence is TGTGCCAGCACCCAAGCGGGCGTTAGCACAGATACGCAGTATTTT. The entire variable domain, with the rest obtained from reference TRBV7-2 and TRBJ2-3, is as follows: GAGVSQSPSNKVTEKGKDVELRCDPISGHTALYWYRQSLGQGLEFLIYFQGNSAPDKSGLPSDRFSAERTGGSVSTLTIQRTQQEDSAVYLCASTQAGVSTDTQYFGPGTRLTVL.

This clone was observed a single time. The chain joins TRBV27 to TRBJ2-7; D gene uncertain. The CDR3 loop spans 14 amino acids. Germline CDR1 reads MNHEY; CDR2 reads SMNVEV (reference sequence). The V end lost 4 bases, the J end lost 4 bases, and 14 bases lay between the germline ends. CDR3 sequence (DNA): TGTGCCAGCAGTTCCCTGTTCGCTGGGTACGAGCAGTACTTC. Protein product: CASSSLFAGYEQYF.

The J gene is TRBJ1-1, the V gene TRBV27; 9 positions match TRBD1. Germline values: CDR1 MNHEY, CDR2 SMNVEV (reference sequence). V gave up 7 bases and J gave up 3 bases; unmatched junction bases: 15. The CDR3 totals 17 residues. CDR3 residues: CASKRGQGGPTHTEAFF. The CDR3 region has the DNA TGTGCCAGCAAGAGGGGACAGGGAGGCCCGACGCACACTGAAGCTTTCTTT.

In DNA, the CDR3 is TGTGCCAGTAGCCCCCTCCGGGACAGGGGGCTGATGAACACTGAAGCTTTCTTT. This translates into CASSPLRDRGLMNTEAFF. The V and J genes are TRBV19 and TRBJ1-1; 12 nucleotides agree with TRBD1. The CDR3 sequence is 18 residues long. Germline CDR1 and CDR2: LNHDA and SQIVND (reference sequence). The junction had 11 bases not matched to a gene; V was cut back by 6 bases and J by 0 bases.

The rearrangement links TRBV28 to TRBJ1-3; D is possibly TRBD1 (5 bases). The length of the CDR3 is 17 residues. The ends were cut back, 5 bases at V and 0 bases at J, with 17 bases in the middle. Germline loops: CDR1 MDHEN, CDR2 SYDVKM. CDR3 sequence reads: CASSISSGLSSGNTIYF. The CDR3 DNA follows: TGTGCCAGCAGTATATCATCAGGGTTAAGCTCTGGAAACACCATATATTTT.

The V gene is TRBV7-2, the J gene TRBJ2-7; TRBD2 matches 8 bases. Germline V gene data show CDR1 as SGHTA and CDR2 as FQGNSA. The V gene end was trimmed by 8 bases and the J gene end by 1 base; junction bases not matched to a gene: 7. CDR3 length equals 14 residues. CDR3 bases: TGTGCCAGCGGCCGGGGGGGAAGGTCCTACGAGCAGTACTTC. Residues: CASGRGGRSYEQYF.

This chain links TRBV7-3 with TRBJ2-2, with no clear D. CDR1 is SGHTA, CDR2 FQGTGA, per germline. Trimming shortened V by 2 bases and J by 5 bases, and 9 bases separated the two germline ends. The CDR3 is made up of 14 amino acids. The DNA of the CDR3 is TGTGCCAGCAGCTTATTCAGCGCGACCGGGGAGCTGTTTTTT. Amino acids: CASSLFSATGELFF.

The chain joins TRBV7-6 to TRBJ2-2; possibly TRBD2 for D (6 bases). Germline CDR1 is SGHVS and CDR2 is FNYEAQ. The CDR3 is made up of 16 amino acids. Trimming took off 4 bases at V and 0 bases at J, with 12 bases between the two ends. The CDR3: CASSWSEGSNTGELFF. The CDR3 DNA is TGTGCCAGCAGCTGGTCGGAGGGCTCGAACACCGGGGAGCTGTTTTTT.

V is TRBV18 and J is TRBJ1-1; 8 nucleotides line up with TRBD1. Germline V gene sequence: CDR1 KGHSH, CDR2 LQKENI. This CDR3 is built from 18 residues. Trimming cost V 3 bases and J 2 bases; bases outside gene matches: 14. CDR3 loop: CASSPGLIGTGGNTEAFF. The CDR3 region has the DNA TGTGCCAGCTCACCGGGCTTAATCGGGACAGGAGGAAACACTGAAGCTTTCTTT.

This chain links TRBV5-5 with TRBJ1-6; the D gene is possibly TRBD1 (5 bases). Trimming left V 3 bases short and J 0 bases short, with 19 bases between. Germline CDR1 is SGHKS and CDR2 is YYEKEE (reference sequence). The CDR3 covers 19 residues. The CDR3 bases are TGTGCCAGCAGCTGGGGGGGTGTAGGCGCTAGCTCCTATAATTCACCCCTCCACTTT. Protein: CASSWGGVGASSYNSPLHF.

This chain connects TRBV30 to TRBJ1-5, with D possibly TRBD1 on 6 matching bases. Per the germline V gene, CDR1 is GTSNPN and CDR2 is SVGIG (reference sequence). The V end lost 0 bases, the J end lost 5 bases, and 8 bases lay between the germline ends. This CDR3 has 13 residues. The CDR3 bases are TGTGCCTGGAGTGTAGGGGGGGATCAGCCCCAGCATTTT. Residues: CAWSVGGDQPQHF.

This chain connects TRBV6-5 to TRBJ2-2; 7 bases align to TRBD2. The V gene's germline CDR1 is MNHEY and CDR2 SVGAGI. Trimming cost V 5 bases and J 5 bases; bases outside gene matches: 5. The CDR3 contains 14 residues. DNA of the CDR3: TGTGCCAGCAGTCACCCAGCGGGGACCGGGGAGCTGTTTTTT. Protein sequence: CASSHPAGTGELFF.

The rearrangement uses TRBV28 and TRBJ2-7; 8 bases agree with TRBD1. The CDR3 length is 15 residues. Germline CDR1 MDHEN, CDR2 SYDVKM. V was clipped by 6 bases and J by 5 bases; unmatched bases: 12. The CDR3 here is CASRSPGQGPHEQYF. In DNA form, the CDR3 reads TGTGCCAGCAGATCACCAGGACAGGGTCCCCACGAGCAGTACTTC.

The rearrangement joins TRBV18 to TRBJ2-6; D uncertain. The CDR3 length is 16 residues. The germline V gene has CDR1 KGHSH and CDR2 LQKENI. Trimming cost V 0 bases and J 1 base, with 7 bases left between them. The CDR3 DNA follows: TGTGCCAGCTCACCACCGAACGAGTCTGGGGCCAACGTCCTGACTTTC. It is translated as CASSPPNESGANVLTF.

This clone was detected only once. The rearrangement joins TRBV6-5 to TRBJ2-3; D is perhaps TRBD2 (5 bases). CDR1 is MNHEY and CDR2 is SVGAGI in the germline V gene. V gave up 6 bases and J gave up 6 bases, with 16 bases separating them. CDR3 length: 14 residues. As DNA, the CDR3 is TGTGCCAGCAGCTCCAGGAGGTCCTGGGATACGCAGTATTTT. Its protein is CASSSRRSWDTQYF.

The gene calls are TRBV15 and TRBJ1-5; TRBD1 matches 7 bases. With 1 base clipped from V and 1 base from J, the junction kept 7 bases outside the gene matches. This CDR3 region has 17 residues. From germline, CDR1 is LNHNV and CDR2 YYDKDF (reference sequence). The CDR3 region has the DNA TGTGCCACCAGCAGAGTAAGGGGCAGGGGGAGCAATCAGCCCCAGCATTTT. This codes for CATSRVRGRGSNQPQHF.

The chain has TRBV9 and TRBJ2-3, with D possibly being TRBD2 (6 bases). This CDR3 has 15 amino acids. The germline CDR1 and CDR2 sequences are SGDLS and YYNGEE. The V gene lost 4 bases and the J gene lost 8 bases, with 20 bases spanning the gap. Written as DNA, the CDR3 is TGTGCCAGCAGCTCTACCGGGGTAGCGGAGGGTACGCAGTATTTT. Its translation: CASSSTGVAEGTQYF.

V is TRBV28 and J is TRBJ1-5, with a weak D call TRBD1 (6 bases). The V gene's germline CDR1 is MDHEN and CDR2 SYDVKM. The CDR3 length is 15 residues. V lost 4 bases to trimming and J lost 0 bases, with 10 bases between them. In DNA form, the CDR3 reads TGTGCCAGCAGTTGGAACAGGGATAGCAATCAGCCCCAGCATTTT. Amino acids: CASSWNRDSNQPQHF.

J is TRBJ1-2 and V is TRBV5-4; a weak D match, TRBD1 (6 bases). Germline values: CDR1 SGHNT, CDR2 YYREEE (reference sequence). CDR3 size: 15 residues. The ends were cut back, 4 bases at V and 7 bases at J, with 20 bases in the middle. CDR3 sequence: CASSVQGFRLGGYTF. The CDR3 DNA follows: TGTGCCAGCAGCGTACAGGGATTCAGGCTGGGTGGCTACACCTTC.

J is TRBJ1-2 and V is TRBV18; D is perhaps TRBD1 (5 bases). Per the germline V gene, CDR1 is KGHSH and CDR2 is LQKENI. Deletions cut 5 bases from V and 2 bases from J, with 6 bases between. The CDR3 is 12 amino acids. The CDR3 sequence: CASSDRNYGYTF. CDR3 coding DNA: TGTGCCAGCTCAGACAGAAACTATGGCTACACCTTC.

The chain uses TRBV5-1 and TRBJ2-7; no clear D gene. The CDR3 has 11 amino acids. V shed 0 bases and J shed 3 bases, with 1 base lying between them. Germline V gene lookup returns CDR1 SGHRS and CDR2 YFSETQ. The CDR3 loop is CASSLDYEQYF. The CDR3 DNA is TGCGCCAGCAGCTTGGACTACGAGCAGTACTTC.

This chain connects TRBV11-3 to TRBJ2-2; 11 nucleotides match TRBD2. Germline values: CDR1 SGHNT, CDR2 YENEEA. This CDR3 region has 16 residues. Unmatched junction bases numbered 5, after V lost 5 bases and J lost 3 bases. The CDR3 DNA reads TGTGCCAGCAGCGTTAGCGGGGGGGCCCACACCGGGGAGCTGTTTTTT. Translation: CASSVSGGAHTGELFF.

This chain joins TRBV18 and TRBJ1-3, with TRBD1 matching 9 bases. The germline V gene encodes CDR1 KGHSH and CDR2 LQKENI. This CDR3 is 16 amino acids long. V was pared by 0 bases and J by 2 bases, with 2 bases of the junction left unmatched. CDR3: CASSPPDRGAGNTIYF. In nucleotides, the CDR3 is TGTGCCAGCTCACCACCAGACAGGGGGGCTGGAAACACCATATATTTT.

The CDR3 DNA follows: TGTGCCAGTAGTTCCCGAAACTCTGGAAACACCATATATTTT. Translating it yields CASSSRNSGNTIYF. The V call is TRBV19, the J call TRBJ1-3, with unresolved D. Germline V lookup: CDR1 LNHDA, CDR2 SQIVND (reference sequence). With 5 bases removed from V and 0 bases from J, the gap between germline ends came to 8 bases. The CDR3 length is 14 residues.

The chain carries TRBV19 and TRBJ1-2; D gene unclear. CDR3 size: 11 residues. From germline, CDR1 is LNHDA and CDR2 SQIVND (reference sequence). Trimming shortened V by 6 bases and J by 0 bases, and 2 bases separated the two germline ends. The CDR3 DNA is TGTGCCAGTAGAGCTAACTATGGCTACACCTTC. This codes for CASRANYGYTF.